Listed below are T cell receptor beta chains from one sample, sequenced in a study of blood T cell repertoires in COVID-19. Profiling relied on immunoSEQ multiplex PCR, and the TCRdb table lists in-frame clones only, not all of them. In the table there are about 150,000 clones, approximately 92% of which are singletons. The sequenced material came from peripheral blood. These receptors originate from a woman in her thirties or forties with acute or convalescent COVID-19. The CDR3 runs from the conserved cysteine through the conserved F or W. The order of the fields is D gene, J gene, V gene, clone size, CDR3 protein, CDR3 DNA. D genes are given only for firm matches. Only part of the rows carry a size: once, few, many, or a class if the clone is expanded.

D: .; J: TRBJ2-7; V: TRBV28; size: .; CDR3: CASSSPYEQYF; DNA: TGTGCCAGCAGTAGCCCCTACGAGCAGTACTTC
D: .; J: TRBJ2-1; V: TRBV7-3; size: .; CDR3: CASSLSSYNEQFF; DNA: TGTGCCAGCAGCTTAAGCAGTTACAATGAGCAGTTCTTC
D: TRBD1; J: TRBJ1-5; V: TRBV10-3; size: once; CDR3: CAISEQNRGMGNQPQHF; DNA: TGTGCCATCAGTGAACAAAACAGGGGGATGGGCAATCAGCCCCAGCATTTT
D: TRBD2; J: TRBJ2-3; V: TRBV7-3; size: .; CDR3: CASSLVLAGEHTQYF; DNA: TGTGCCAGCAGCTTAGTACTAGCGGGAGAACATACGCAGTATTTT
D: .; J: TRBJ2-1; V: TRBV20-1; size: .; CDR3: CSAPVFERRFF; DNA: TGCAGTGCTCCGGTTTTTGAGCGGCGGTTCTTC
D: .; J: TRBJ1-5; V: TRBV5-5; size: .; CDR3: CASSLAGSNQPQHF; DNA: TGTGCCAGCAGCTTGGCGGGGAGCAATCAGCCCCAGCATTTT
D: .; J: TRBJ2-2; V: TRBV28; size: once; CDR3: CASSFPTFPSVTNTGELFF; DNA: TGTGCCAGCAGTTTCCCGACTTTCCCTAGCGTGACGAACACCGGGGAGCTGTTTTTT
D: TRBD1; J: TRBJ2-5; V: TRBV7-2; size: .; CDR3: CASSSSTGAITQETQYF; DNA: TGTGCCAGCAGCTCCTCGACAGGGGCGATTACACAAGAGACCCAGTACTTC
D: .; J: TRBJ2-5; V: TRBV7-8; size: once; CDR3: CASSLAPGPVETQYF; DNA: TGTGCCAGCAGCTTAGCTCCAGGGCCTGTGGAGACCCAGTACTTC
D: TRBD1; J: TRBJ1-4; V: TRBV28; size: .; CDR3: CASSRTGGDPFNEKLFF; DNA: TGTGCCAGCAGCCGAACAGGGGGCGATCCGTTTAATGAAAAACTGTTTTTT
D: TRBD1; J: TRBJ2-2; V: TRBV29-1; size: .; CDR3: CSSSTGGMELFF; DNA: TGCAGCTCCTCGACAGGGGGGATGGAGCTGTTTTTT
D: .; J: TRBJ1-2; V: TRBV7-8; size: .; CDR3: CASSLAGGTNYGYTF; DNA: TGTGCCAGCAGCTTAGCGGGGGGTACTAACTATGGCTACACCTTC
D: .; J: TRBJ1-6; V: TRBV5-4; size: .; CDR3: CASSFPNSPLHF; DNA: TGTGCCAGCAGCTTTCCGAATTCACCCCTCCACTTT
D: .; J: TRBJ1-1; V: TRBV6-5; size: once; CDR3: CASSYGPPNTEAFF; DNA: TGTGCCAGCAGTTACGGGCCTCCGAACACTGAAGCTTTCTTT
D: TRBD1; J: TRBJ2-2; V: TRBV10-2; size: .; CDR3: CASSPTGSNTGELFF; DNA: TGCGCCAGCAGCCCGACAGGGTCGAACACCGGGGAGCTGTTTTTT
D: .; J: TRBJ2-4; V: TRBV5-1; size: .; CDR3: CASSLVVGQNIQYF; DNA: TGCGCCAGCAGCTTGGTGGTGGGGCAAAACATTCAGTACTTC
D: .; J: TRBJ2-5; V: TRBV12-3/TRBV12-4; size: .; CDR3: CASSLGASQYF; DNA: TGTGCCAGCAGTTTAGGCGCGTCCCAGTACTTC
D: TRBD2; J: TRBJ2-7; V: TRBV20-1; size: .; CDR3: CSASVGSGSPEQYF; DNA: TGCAGTGCTAGTGTGGGTAGCGGGAGCCCCGAGCAGTACTTC
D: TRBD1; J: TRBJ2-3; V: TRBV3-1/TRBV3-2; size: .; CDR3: CASSGDREHVTDTQYF; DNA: TGTGCCAGCAGCGGGGACAGGGAACACGTAACAGATACGCAGTATTTT
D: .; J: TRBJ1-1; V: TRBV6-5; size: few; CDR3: CASSPDRMGNTEAFF; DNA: TGTGCCAGCAGTCCGGACAGAATGGGGAACACTGAAGCTTTCTTT
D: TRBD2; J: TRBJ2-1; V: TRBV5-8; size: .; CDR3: CASSVGLAVYNEQFF; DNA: TGTGCCAGCAGCGTGGGACTAGCTGTCTACAATGAGCAGTTCTTC
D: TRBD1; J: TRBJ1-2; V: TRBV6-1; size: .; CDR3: CASSEMDRGYGYTF; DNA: TGTGCCAGCAGTGAAATGGACAGGGGTTATGGCTACACCTTC
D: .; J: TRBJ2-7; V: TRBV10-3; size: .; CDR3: CAISESVTDREQYF; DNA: TGTGCCATCAGTGAGTCGGTGACAGACCGCGAGCAGTACTTC
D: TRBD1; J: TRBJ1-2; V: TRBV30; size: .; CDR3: CAWTWDRGLHGYTF; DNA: TGTGCCTGGACTTGGGACAGGGGTCTTCATGGCTACACCTTC
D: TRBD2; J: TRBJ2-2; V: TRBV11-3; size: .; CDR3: CASSWPSGNTGELFF; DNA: TGTGCCAGCAGCTGGCCTAGCGGGAACACCGGGGAGCTGTTTTTT
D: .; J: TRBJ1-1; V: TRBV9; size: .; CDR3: CASSVERGEETEAFF; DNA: TGTGCCAGCAGCGTAGAAAGAGGGGAGGAGACTGAAGCTTTCTTT
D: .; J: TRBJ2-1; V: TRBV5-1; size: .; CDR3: CASSLNDNNYNEQFF; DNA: TGCGCCAGCAGCTTGAACGACAACAACTACAATGAGCAGTTCTTC
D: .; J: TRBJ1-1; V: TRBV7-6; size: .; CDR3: CTGQTNTEAFF; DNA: TGTACAGGGCAGACGAACACTGAAGCTTTCTTT
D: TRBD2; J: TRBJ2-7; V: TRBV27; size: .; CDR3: CASSLLGGTNTYEQYF; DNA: TGTGCCAGCAGTTTATTGGGAGGGACTAACACCTACGAGCAGTACTTC
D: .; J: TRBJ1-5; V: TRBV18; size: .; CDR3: CASSAASPNQPQHF; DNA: TGTGCCAGCTCAGCTGCGTCTCCTAATCAGCCCCAGCATTTT
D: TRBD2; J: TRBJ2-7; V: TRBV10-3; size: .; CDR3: CATVDRSAGGPYEQYF; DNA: TGTGCCACCGTGGACAGGTCGGCGGGAGGGCCCTACGAGCAGTACTTC
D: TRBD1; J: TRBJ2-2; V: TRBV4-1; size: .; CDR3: CASSLRTGQATGELFF; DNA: TGCGCCAGCAGCCTCAGGACAGGGCAGGCCACCGGGGAGCTGTTTTTT
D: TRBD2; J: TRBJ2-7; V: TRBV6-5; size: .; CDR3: CASSLRRESYEQYF; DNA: TGTGCCAGCAGTCTCCGGCGGGAGTCCTACGAGCAGTACTTC
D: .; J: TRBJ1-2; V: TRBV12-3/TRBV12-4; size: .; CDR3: CASSIRYGYTF; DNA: TGTGCCAGCAGTATCCGCTATGGCTACACCTTC
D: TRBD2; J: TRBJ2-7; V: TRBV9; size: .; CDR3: CASSPRGTSGYEQYF; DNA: TGTGCCAGCAGCCCACGGGGGACTAGCGGCTACGAGCAGTACTTC
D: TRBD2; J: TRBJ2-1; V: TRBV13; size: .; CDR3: CASSPYGLADNEQFF; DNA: TGTGCCAGCAGCCCATATGGACTAGCGGACAATGAGCAGTTCTTC
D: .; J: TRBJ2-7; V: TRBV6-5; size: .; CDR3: CASSYVGQGSYEQYF; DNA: TGTGCCAGCAGTTACGTCGGTCAGGGATCCTACGAGCAGTACTTC
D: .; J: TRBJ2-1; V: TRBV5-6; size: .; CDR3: CASSLRSTAGLMTEQFF; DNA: TGTGCCAGCAGCTTGCGGTCGACCGCGGGCCTCATGACGGAGCAGTTCTTC
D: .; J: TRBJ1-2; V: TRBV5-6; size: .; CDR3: CASSLRGGNYGYTF; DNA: TGTGCCAGCAGCTTGAGGGGCGGAAACTATGGCTACACCTTC
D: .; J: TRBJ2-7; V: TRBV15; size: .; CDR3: CATSRERGGAYEQYF; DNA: TGTGCCACCAGCAGAGAGAGAGGGGGGGCCTACGAGCAGTACTTC
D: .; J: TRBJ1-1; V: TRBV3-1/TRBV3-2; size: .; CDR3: CASSQEYSGSAFF; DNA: TGTGCCAGCAGCCAAGAATATTCAGGATCAGCTTTCTTT
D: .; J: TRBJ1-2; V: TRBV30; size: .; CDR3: CAWRITGSGYGYTF; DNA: TGTGCCTGGAGAATAACAGGGTCGGGCTATGGCTACACCTTC
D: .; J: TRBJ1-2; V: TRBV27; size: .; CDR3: CASSLRVTNYGYTF; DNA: TGTGCCAGCAGTTTACGGGTTACTAACTATGGCTACACCTTC
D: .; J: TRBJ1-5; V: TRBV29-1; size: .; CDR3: CSVPEVRQPQHF; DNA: TGCAGCGTCCCTGAGGTGAGACAGCCCCAGCATTTT